Listed here are 15 T cell receptor beta chains from one sample, sequenced in a study of blood T cell repertoires in COVID-19. Using immunoSEQ multiplex PCR, the repertoire was profiled, and TCRdb retains in-frame clones only, with some absent. Among a few hundred thousand clones listed, approximately 88% were seen once. The sample comprised peripheral blood. The receptors derive from a woman younger than 45 who had recovered from COVID-19.

V is TRBV2 and J is TRBJ2-3; 13 bases are a match to TRBD2. The CDR3 length is 19 residues. The germline V gene encodes CDR1 SNHLY and CDR2 FYNNEI. The V gene end was trimmed by 8 bases and the J gene end by 4 bases; junction bases not matched to a gene: 18. The CDR3 protein is CASSPGLAGASGAADTQYF. The CDR3 region has the DNA TGTGCCAGCTCCCCCGGACTAGCGGGGGCCTCAGGGGCGGCAGATACGCAGTATTTT.

The genes are TRBV6-5 and TRBJ2-7; 9 bases are a match to TRBD1. In germline, CDR1 is MNHEY, CDR2 SVGAGI. V lost 7 bases, J lost 5 bases, and 12 bases stayed unmatched. This CDR3 has 15 residues. The CDR3 coding sequence is TGTGCCAGCACCCCCCGCGGACAGGGGAACCACGAGCAGTACTTC. Translated, it gives CASTPRGQGNHEQYF.

The V call is TRBV28, the J call TRBJ2-7; tentatively, D is TRBD2 (6 bases). CDR3 size: 12 residues. Looked up from germline, CDR1 is MDHEN and CDR2 is SYDVKM. V lost 8 bases to trimming and J lost 0 bases, with 8 bases between them. The CDR3 DNA reads as TGTGCCAGCCGCGGGACCTCCTACGAGCAGTACTTC. As protein: CASRGTSYEQYF.

This clone was picked up one time. The chain has TRBV9 and TRBJ2-3; TRBD2 matches 7 bases. V gave up 0 bases and J gave up 0 bases; unmatched junction bases: 7. Germline assignment: CDR1 SGDLS and CDR2 YYNGEE. The CDR3 is 17 residues long. CDR3 bases: TGTGCCAGCAGCGTAGAGGTGGGGGACTATAGCACAGATACGCAGTATTTT. Translating it yields CASSVEVGDYSTDTQYF. The whole variable domain, remainder taken from reference TRBV9 and TRBJ2-3, is DSGVTQTPKHLITATGQRVTLRCSPRSGDLSVYWYQQSLDQGLQFLIQYYNGEERAKGNILERFSAQQFPDLHSELNLSSLELGDSALYFCASSVEVGDYSTDTQYFGPGTRLTVL.

This clone was seen only once. The CDR3: CASSPGVNEKLFF. DNA of the CDR3: TGCGCCAGCAGCCCCGGGGTTAATGAAAAACTGTTTTTT. This rearrangement joins TRBV5-1 to TRBJ1-4; D gene uncertain. The CDR3 runs 13 residues. Between the trimmed V and J ends, which lost 4 bases and 4 bases, there was a span of 8 bases. Germline V CDR1 and CDR2: SGHRS, YFSETQ.

The chain links TRBV7-2 to TRBJ1-3; tentatively, D is TRBD1 (5 bases). Germline-derived CDR1 and CDR2 are SGHTA and FQGNSA. The V and J ends lost 5 bases and 0 bases respectively, with 14 bases between them. The CDR3 sequence is 16 residues long. CDR3 region: CASSRGGDLSGNTIYF. The CDR3 coding sequence is TGTGCCAGCAGCCGCGGGGGGGACCTCTCTGGAAACACCATATATTTT.

The rearrangement joins TRBV19 to TRBJ1-1; D is ambiguous. Deletions cut 3 bases from V and 8 bases from J, with 13 bases between. The CDR3 length is 13 residues. CDR1 is LNHDA and CDR2 is SQIVND in the germline V gene (reference sequence). CDR3 region: CASSIGRKDEAFF. The CDR3 DNA sequence: TGTGCCAGTAGTATCGGGAGAAAAGACGAAGCTTTCTTT.

V is TRBV10-3 and J is TRBJ1-1; D remains ambiguous. Trimming took 6 bases from V and 1 from J, leaving 12 bases between them. This CDR3 spans 14 amino acids. The V gene's germline CDR1 is ENHRY and CDR2 SYGVKD. The CDR3 region has the DNA TGTGCCATCAGCCCTCAGGCTAAGAACACTGAAGCTTTCTTT. Residues: CAISPQAKNTEAFF.

The gene calls are TRBV19 and TRBJ2-2; D is unresolved. Looked up from germline, CDR1 is LNHDA and CDR2 is SQIVND (reference sequence). With 2 bases removed from V and 0 bases from J, the gap between germline ends came to 13 bases. This CDR3 has 17 residues. CDR3 protein: CASSIRSRFTNTGELFF. CDR3 DNA sequence: TGTGCCAGTAGTATAAGATCGAGGTTCACGAACACCGGGGAGCTGTTTTTT.

The chain joins TRBV5-1 to TRBJ2-3; TRBD2 aligns across 7 bases. This CDR3 comprises 15 residues. V lost 1 base, J lost 5 bases, and 7 bases stayed unmatched. Germline assignment: CDR1 SGHRS and CDR2 YFSETQ. DNA of the CDR3: TGCGCCAGCAGCTTGACCGGGACTACGGGAGATACGCAGTATTTT. Translating it yields CASSLTGTTGDTQYF.

This sequence joins TRBV7-2 and TRBJ1-1; TRBD1 matches at 7 bases. V shed 5 bases, J shed 1 base, and the junction held 13 bases outside the gene matches. Germline V gene data show CDR1 as SGHTA and CDR2 as FQGNSA. This CDR3 contains 17 residues. CDR3 sequence (DNA): TGTGCCAGCAGCCCGAACCCACCGGGACAGAGGAACACTGAAGCTTTCTTT. Encoded protein: CASSPNPPGQRNTEAFF. Complete variable domain (other parts from reference TRBV7-2 and TRBJ1-1): GAGVSQSPSNKVTEKGKDVELRCDPISGHTALYWYRQSLGQGLEFLIYFQGNSAPDKSGLPSDRFSAERTGGSVSTLTIQRTQQEDSAVYLCASSPNPPGQRNTEAFFGQGTRLTVV.

J is TRBJ2-3 and V is TRBV20-1, with 9 bases matching TRBD2. The trim removed 3 bases at V and 3 bases at J, leaving 4 bases unmatched. The CDR3 sequence is 14 residues long. Germline CDR1 is DFQATT and CDR2 is SNEGSKA (reference sequence). The CDR3 is CSASRLAGTDTQYF. In nucleotides, the CDR3 is TGCAGTGCTAGTAGGCTAGCGGGGACAGATACGCAGTATTTT.

The V and J genes are TRBV4-1 and TRBJ2-2, with TRBD1 as a possible D gene (6 bases). Trimming removed 0 bases from V and 0 bases from J, with 8 bases in between. Germline values: CDR1 MGHRA, CDR2 YSYEKL. The CDR3 spans 16 residues. For the CDR3, the DNA is TGCGCCAGCAGCCAAGAGACAGGCGCGAACACCGGGGAGCTGTTTTTT. Translation gives CASSQETGANTGELFF.

The V and J genes are TRBV4-2 and TRBJ2-1; 11 bases fit TRBD2. Germline-derived CDR1 and CDR2 are LGHNA and YNFKEQ. The CDR3 has 18 residues. The V segment lost 0 bases and the J segment 2 bases; nucleotides outside the gene matches: 6. CDR3 in amino acids: CASSQELSGGVTYNEQFF. The DNA for the CDR3 is TGTGCCAGCAGCCAAGAGCTTAGCGGGGGGGTGACCTACAATGAGCAGTTCTTC.

The rearrangement joins TRBV7-5 to TRBJ2-1; whether TRBD2, the table's D call, matches the DNA was not checked. TRBV7-5 has pseudogene status. The CDR3 has 19 amino acids. In DNA form, the CDR3 reads TGTGCCAGAACCCCGCTCGGGCTTTACCTGGGGACTAGCTACAATGAGCAGTTCTTC. Its protein is CARTPLGLYLGTSYNEQFF.